This T cell receptor beta chain was recovered during a study of technical replicates of blood from several donors. The junction had 4 bases not matched to a gene; V was cut back by 4 bases and J by 5 bases. The CDR3 totals 15 residues. Germline V gene sequence: CDR1 LGHNT, CDR2 FRNRAP. The method was immunoSEQ multiplex PCR; TCRdb's version includes in-frame clones alone and lacks a portion of them. The sample carries about 75,000 clones, 91% recorded once. The chain joins TRBV12-5 to TRBJ2-3; TRBD2 aligns across 12 bases. Specimen: T cells isolated from PBMCs. The receptor was derived from a human donor in good health. Some clones in this sample may be carry-over from other donors' samples. This CDR3 is CASGSSGRAGDTQYF. The DNA for the CDR3 is TGTGCTAGTGGTTCTAGCGGGAGGGCCGGAGATACGCAGTATTTT. The full variable domain, completed using reference TRBV12-5 and TRBJ2-3, is DARVTQTPRHKVTEMGQEVTMRCQPILGHNTVFWYRQTMMQGLELLAYFRNRAPLDDSGMPKDRFSAEMPDATLATLKIQPSEPRDSAVYFCASGSSGRAGDTQYFGPGTRLTVL.